This TCR beta chain was identified during a study of cytomegalovirus exposure and HLA in healthy donors. Overall study findings and caveats: As confirmed in vitro, a few CMV-associated chains were specific for CMV antigens. Cytomegalovirus status was reportedly diagnosed by the classifier with high specificity and sensitivity. The productive fraction for most TCR beta V segments was about 87% or about 30% in an earlier analysis.

Regarding this clone: Its target is not known.

Healthy individuals who donated bone marrow served as the donors. 60 Vbeta and 13 Jbeta primers were used in PCR. Some clones are missing from TCRdb's copy, which holds only in-frame ones; the method was immunoSEQ multiplex PCR. The sample shows under 200,000 clones, roughly three quarters of them seen only once. The sequence was collected from a male donor in good health and CMV-seropositive. The specimen was PBMCs.

CDR3 loop: CASSVRGTESTGELFF. As DNA, the CDR3 is TGTGCCAGCAGCGTAAGGGGGACAGAGAGCACCGGGGAGCTGTTTTTT. The chain uses TRBV9 and TRBJ2-2; 7 bases agree with TRBD1. Germline lookup yields CDR1 SGDLS and CDR2 YYNGEE. The CDR3 consists of 16 residues. After removal of 1 base from V and 4 bases from J, the junction contained 7 bases not matched to a gene.